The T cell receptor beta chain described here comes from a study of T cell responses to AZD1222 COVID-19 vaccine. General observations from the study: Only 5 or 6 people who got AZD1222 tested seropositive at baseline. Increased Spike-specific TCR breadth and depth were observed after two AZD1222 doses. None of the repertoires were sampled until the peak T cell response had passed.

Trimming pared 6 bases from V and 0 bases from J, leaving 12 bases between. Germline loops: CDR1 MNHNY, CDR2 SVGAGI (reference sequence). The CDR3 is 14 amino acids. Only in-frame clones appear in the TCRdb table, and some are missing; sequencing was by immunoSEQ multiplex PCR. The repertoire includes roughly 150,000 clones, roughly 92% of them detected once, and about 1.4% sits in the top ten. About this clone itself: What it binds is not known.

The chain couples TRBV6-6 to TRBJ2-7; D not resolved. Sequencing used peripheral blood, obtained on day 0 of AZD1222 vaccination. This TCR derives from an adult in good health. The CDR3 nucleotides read TGTGCCAGCAGCCCAAGGGTGGGCTCCTACGAGCAGTACTTC. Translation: CASSPRVGSYEQYF.